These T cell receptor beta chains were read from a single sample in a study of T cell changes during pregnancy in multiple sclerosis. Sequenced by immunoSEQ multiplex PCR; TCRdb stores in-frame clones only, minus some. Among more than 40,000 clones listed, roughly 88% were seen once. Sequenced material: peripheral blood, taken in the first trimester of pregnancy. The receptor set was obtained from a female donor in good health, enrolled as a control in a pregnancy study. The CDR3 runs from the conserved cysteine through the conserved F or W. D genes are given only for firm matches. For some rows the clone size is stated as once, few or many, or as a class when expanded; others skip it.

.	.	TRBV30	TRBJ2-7	CAWSGSTGTKQYF	TGTGCCTGGAGTGGGAGTACAGGGACCAAGCAGTACTTC
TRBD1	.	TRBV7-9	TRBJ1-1	CASSFPGTGTEAFF	TGTGCCAGCAGCTTTCCCGGGACAGGGACTGAAGCTTTCTTT
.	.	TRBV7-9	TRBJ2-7	CASSLGTPSSYEQYF	TGTGCCAGCAGCTTGGGGACACCAAGCTCCTACGAGCAGTACTTC
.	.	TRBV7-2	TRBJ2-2	CASGQSVARTGELFF	TGTGCCAGCGGACAATCGGTAGCCCGGACCGGGGAGCTGTTTTTT
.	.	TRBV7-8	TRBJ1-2	CASSLSDYGYTF	TGTGCCAGCAGCTTATCTGACTATGGCTACACCTTC
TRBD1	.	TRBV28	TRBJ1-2	CASSPGQDRGRGYTF	TGTGCCAGCAGTCCCGGACAGGACAGGGGGCGCGGCTACACCTTC
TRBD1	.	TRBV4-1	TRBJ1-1	CASSQGDRGTEAFF	TGCGCCAGCAGCCAAGGCGACAGGGGAACTGAAGCTTTCTTT
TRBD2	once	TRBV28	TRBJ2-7	CASSSRLAGNEQYF	TGTGCCAGCAGTTCAAGACTAGCGGGTAACGAGCAGTACTTC
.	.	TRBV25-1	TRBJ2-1	CASSGGEVGEQFF	TGTGCCAGCAGTGGAGGGGAGGTAGGTGAGCAGTTCTTC
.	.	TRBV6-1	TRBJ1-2	CASSEGPPPSGYTYTF	TGTGCCAGCAGTGAAGGCCCCCCACCTTCGGGTTATACATACACCTTC
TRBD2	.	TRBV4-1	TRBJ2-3	CASSPPIPRGGRTDTQYF	TGCGCCAGCAGCCCCCCCATCCCGCGGGGGGGACGCACAGATACGCAGTATTTT
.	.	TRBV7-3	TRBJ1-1	CASSPRGMGTEAFF	TGTGCCAGCAGTCCTAGAGGGATGGGCACTGAAGCTTTCTTT
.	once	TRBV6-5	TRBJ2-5	CASSYNPRETQYF	TGTGCCAGCAGTTACAATCCTCGGGAGACCCAGTACTTC